Listed here are 26 T cell receptor beta chains from one sample, sequenced in a study of cytomegalovirus exposure and HLA in healthy donors. Both 60 Vbeta primers and 13 Jbeta primers went into the PCR. TCRdb's table, derived via immunoSEQ multiplex PCR, lists solely in-frame clones and lacks some. The profile shows over 150,000 clones, approximately 85% of them singletons. The sequenced sample consisted of PBMCs. The receptors stem from a girl aged 10 to 17 in good health and CMV-seropositive.

V usage is TRBV4-2 and J usage is TRBJ1-1; no clear D. Per the germline V gene, CDR1 is LGHNA and CDR2 is YNFKEQ. Trimming removed 1 base at V and 0 bases at J, with 24 bases between. The CDR3 covers 20 residues. This chain's CDR3 is CASSQAGAEPYSYLNTEAFF. DNA for the CDR3: TGTGCCAGCAGCCAAGCCGGTGCTGAGCCATACTCTTACTTGAACACTGAAGCTTTCTTT.

The gene calls are TRBV19 and TRBJ1-1, with D perhaps matching TRBD1 (5 bases). V gave up 4 bases and J gave up 3 bases, with 9 bases separating them. In germline, CDR1 is LNHDA, CDR2 SQIVND (reference sequence). The CDR3 length is 13 residues. The CDR3, as DNA: TGTGCCAGTAGTACAGGGTATGACACTGAAGCTTTCTTT. Its protein is CASSTGYDTEAFF.

The rearrangement links TRBV28 to TRBJ2-3; 9 bases map to TRBD2. CDR1 is MDHEN, CDR2 SYDVKM, per germline. This CDR3 is built from 15 residues. J lost 5 bases, V lost 4 bases, and 7 bases had no gene match. In nucleotides, the CDR3 is TGTGCCAGCAGTTCTAAAGCGGGGGGATTAGATACGCAGTATTTT. This codes for CASSSKAGGLDTQYF.

A remark on this clone: A read error may produce the germline difference seen at one junction end. The chain recombines TRBV6-6 with TRBJ1-1, with TRBD1 matching 7 bases. Per germline, CDR1 MNHNY and CDR2 SVGAGI (reference sequence). This CDR3 contains 15 residues. The CDR3 sequence is CASSHSGTANTEAFF. As DNA, the CDR3 is TGTGCCAGCAGTCACTCCGGGACAGCGAACACTGAAGCTTTCTTT.

This chain joins TRBV9 and TRBJ1-2; 9 nucleotides agree with TRBD1. Per germline, CDR1 SGDLS and CDR2 YYNGEE. The J segment lost 7 bases and the V segment lost 4 bases, leaving 14 bases of the junction unmatched. This CDR3 is built from 16 residues. CDR3 DNA: TGTGCCAGCAGCACCAGTGACCGGGACAGGGTACGTGGCTACACCTTC. Protein: CASSTSDRDRVRGYTF. Supplemented by reference TRBV9 and TRBJ1-2, the full variable domain reads DSGVTQTPKHLITATGQRVTLRCSPRSGDLSVYWYQQSLDQGLQFLIQYYNGEERAKGNILERFSAQQFPDLHSELNLSSLELGDSALYFCASSTSDRDRVRGYTFGSGTRLTVV.

A single count supports this clone. A read error may account for a junction end that differs from germline. The chain links TRBV6-6 to TRBJ1-2, with D perhaps TRBD1 (6 bases). This CDR3 spans 14 amino acids. Germline CDR1 is MNHNY and CDR2 is SVGAGI (reference sequence). The CDR3 sequence is CASSYSSGGPGSSF. CDR3 coding DNA: TGTGCCAGCAGTTACTCGAGTGGGGGCCCCGGTTCCTCTTTC.

V gene TRBV4-1 combines with J gene TRBJ1-2; TRBD1 matches 7 bases. Losses at the gene ends were 4 bases for V and 6 bases for J; bases not matched to a gene: 11. The CDR3 is 15 residues long. The germline V gene encodes CDR1 MGHRA and CDR2 YSYEKL. The CDR3 DNA reads as TGCGCCAGCAGCCCCGCCGGGACAGCCGGAGATGGCTACACCTTC. Translation gives CASSPAGTAGDGYTF.

V gene TRBV4-1 combines with J gene TRBJ2-1, with D unresolved. The CDR3 runs 14 residues. Looked up from germline, CDR1 is MGHRA and CDR2 is YSYEKL. V was clipped by 4 bases and J by 5 bases, with 12 bases between them. CDR3 region: CASSRGGENNEQFF. CDR3 bases: TGCGCCAGCAGCCGCGGCGGCGAGAACAATGAGCAGTTCTTC.

The chain recombines TRBV7-9 with TRBJ1-6; D gene ambiguous. Germline CDR1 is SEHNR and CDR2 is FQNEAQ (reference sequence). This CDR3 region has 13 residues. The V gene lost 5 bases and the J gene lost 9 bases, with 11 bases spanning the gap. The CDR3, as DNA: TGTGCCAGCAGCCTTAAGCTAGGTTCACCCCTCCACTTT. Amino acids: CASSLKLGSPLHF.

The chain has TRBV25-1 and TRBJ1-3; D unclear. The CDR3 has 14 amino acids. Germline V gives CDR1 MGHDK, CDR2 SYGVNS. The V gene lost 2 bases and the J gene lost 2 bases, with 7 bases spanning the gap. The CDR3 bases are TGTGCCAGCAGTGAACAGGCAGCTGGAAACACCATATATTTT. It encodes CASSEQAAGNTIYF.

The chain joins TRBV25-1 to TRBJ1-5, with 8 bases lining up with TRBD1. Looked up from germline, CDR1 is MGHDK and CDR2 is SYGVNS. The CDR3 covers 15 residues. With V trimmed by 6 bases and J by 7 bases, 11 bases remained unmatched. The CDR3 region is CASRTGQGHRQPQHF. The CDR3 coding sequence is TGTGCCAGCAGAACTGGACAGGGACACAGGCAGCCCCAGCATTTT.

The chain combines TRBV29-1 with TRBJ2-7, with a tentative D call TRBD1 (6 bases). CDR3 length equals 14 residues. Between the trimmed V and J ends, which lost 3 bases and 4 bases, there was a span of 16 bases. The germline V gene encodes CDR1 SQVTM and CDR2 ANQGSEA. The CDR3 region has the DNA TGCAGCGTTGAGAACCGGGACATACCTTACGAGCAGTACTTC. This codes for CSVENRDIPYEQYF.

The rearrangement uses TRBV5-1 and TRBJ1-1; 8 nucleotides match TRBD1. The CDR3 is made up of 14 amino acids. In germline, CDR1 is SGHRS, CDR2 YFSETQ. V gave up 4 bases and J gave up 5 bases; unmatched junction bases: 7. The CDR3 reads CASSRAGGETEAFF. CDR3 coding DNA: TGCGCCAGCAGCCGCGCAGGGGGCGAGACTGAAGCTTTCTTT. Full variable domain (rest looked up from reference TRBV5-1 and TRBJ1-1): KAGVTQTPRYLIKTRGQQVTLSCSPISGHRSVSWYQQTPGQGLQFLFEYFSETQRNKGNFPGRFSGRQFSNSRSEMNVSTLELGDSALYLCASSRAGGETEAFFGQGTRLTVV.

The gene calls are TRBV19 and TRBJ1-2; D call uncertain. Germline-derived CDR1 and CDR2 are LNHDA and SQIVND (reference sequence). The CDR3 runs 16 residues. The V end was cut by 3 bases, the J end by 2 bases, with 16 bases between. CDR3 in amino acids: CASSMNSGGFNYGYTF. The CDR3 DNA sequence: TGTGCCAGTAGTATGAATTCCGGAGGATTCAACTATGGCTACACCTTC.

The chain carries TRBV15 and TRBJ1-1, with a tentative D call TRBD1 (6 bases). CDR1 and CDR2 from the germline V gene are LNHNV and YYDKDF (reference sequence). The CDR3 is 14 amino acids. V was trimmed by 4 bases and J by 1 base, leaving 10 bases between them. The CDR3 loop is CATSISRGNTEAFF. As DNA, the CDR3 is TGTGCCACCAGCATCAGCAGGGGGAACACTGAAGCTTTCTTT.

This clone came up once. The CDR3 bases are TGTGCCAGCAGCTGGGGACAGGAGAATTCACCCCTCCACTTT. Amino acid sequence: CASSWGQENSPLHF. The chain uses TRBV6-5 and TRBJ1-6; 8 bases are shared with TRBD1. V gave up 6 bases and J gave up 7 bases; unmatched junction bases: 5. In germline, CDR1 is MNHEY, CDR2 SVGAGI. The CDR3 loop spans 14 amino acids.

The gene calls are TRBV28 and TRBJ2-3, with 8 positions matching TRBD2. CDR3 size: 18 residues. V gave up 6 bases and J gave up 1 base; unmatched junction bases: 15. CDR1 is MDHEN and CDR2 is SYDVKM in the germline V gene. Here the CDR3 reads CASSSSGASASGTDTQYF. DNA for the CDR3: TGTGCCAGCAGCAGTAGCGGGGCCTCCGCCTCCGGCACAGATACGCAGTATTTT.

This CDR3 is CSVPTGKNTEAFF. In DNA, the CDR3 is TGCAGCGTGCCGACAGGAAAGAACACTGAAGCTTTCTTT. V usage is TRBV29-1 and J usage is TRBJ1-1; D possibly corresponds to TRBD1 (6 bases). The CDR3 is made up of 13 amino acids. Germline lookup yields CDR1 SQVTM and CDR2 ANQGSEA. V dropped 6 bases and J dropped 1 base, with 12 bases sitting between them. The full variable domain, its missing parts supplied by reference TRBV29-1 and TRBJ1-1, is SAVISQKPSRDICQRGTSLTIQCQVDSQVTMMFWYRQQPGQSLTLIATANQGSEATYESGFVIDKFPISRPNLTFSTLTVSNMSPEDSSIYLCSVPTGKNTEAFFGQGTRLTVV.

The chain recombines TRBV6-1 with TRBJ1-6; TRBD1 matches 7 bases. The CDR3 covers 15 residues. Trimming cost V 10 bases and J 7 bases; bases outside gene matches: 13. CDR1 and CDR2 (germline): MNHNS, SASEGT. The CDR3 nucleotides read TGTGCCACCCCAGATTTGACAGGGACAAATTCACCCCTCCACTTT. Translated, it gives CATPDLTGTNSPLHF.

The chain employs TRBV5-8 and TRBJ2-1; TRBD2 matches 12 bases. CDR1 SGHTS and CDR2 YDEGEE come from the germline V gene. J was trimmed by 6 bases and V by 4 bases; bases with no gene match: 11. The CDR3 extends over 17 amino acids. CDR3 sequence (DNA): TGTGCCAGCAGCGTTGGGACTAGCGGGCGTACCTTCAATGAGCAGTTCTTC. Encoded protein: CASSVGTSGRTFNEQFF. Using reference TRBV5-8 and TRBJ2-1 for the parts outside the CDR3, the full variable domain is EAGVTQSPTHLIKTRGQQATLRCSPISGHTSVYWYQQALGLGLQFLLWYDEGEERNRGNFPPRFSGRQFPNYSSELNVNALELEDSALYLCASSVGTSGRTFNEQFFGPGTRLTVL.

Details on this clone: The sample carries other DNA sequences with the same CDR3. This sequence joins TRBV4-1 and TRBJ1-2; 9 nucleotides agree with TRBD1. The junction had 5 bases not matched to a gene; V was cut back by 2 bases and J by 7 bases. The CDR3 has 14 amino acids. CDR1 is MGHRA, CDR2 YSYEKL, per germline. This CDR3 is CASSQPGQGSGYTF. CDR3 DNA sequence: TGCGCCAGCAGCCAACCGGGACAGGGAAGTGGCTACACCTTC.

For this clone: A read error may account for a junction end that differs from germline. The chain joins TRBV7-9 to TRBJ2-1, with TRBD2 matching 8 bases. CDR1 is SEHNR and CDR2 is FQNEAQ in the germline V gene (reference sequence). The CDR3 runs 15 residues. CDR3 residues: CASSLLAALYNEQLF. CDR3 DNA sequence: TGTGCCAGCAGCCTACTAGCGGCACTTTACAATGAGCAGCTCTTC.

V is TRBV5-5 and J is TRBJ2-5, with D perhaps matching TRBD2 (5 bases). Germline CDR1 is SGHKS and CDR2 is YYEKEE (reference sequence). CDR3 size: 13 residues. Trimming pared 1 base from V and 3 bases from J, leaving 7 bases between. CDR3 protein: CASSLIGKETQYF. The CDR3 nucleotides are TGTGCCAGCAGCTTGATCGGGAAAGAGACCCAGTACTTC.

This chain joins TRBV15 and TRBJ1-6, with D tentatively TRBD1 (5 bases). The CDR3 loop spans 15 amino acids. Trimming took off 1 base at V and 10 bases at J, with 14 bases between the two ends. Germline lookup yields CDR1 LNHNV and CDR2 YYDKDF (reference sequence). CDR3 protein: CATSRGEGAGSPLHF. Written as DNA, the CDR3 is TGTGCCACCAGCAGAGGTGAAGGGGCTGGGTCACCCCTCCACTTT.

This clone has more than one count but fewer than ten. The V call is TRBV6-1, the J call TRBJ1-1; possibly TRBD1 for D (5 bases). Germline CDR1 and CDR2: MNHNS and SASEGT. CDR3 length: 15 amino acids. The V end was cut by 6 bases, the J end by 0 bases, with 14 bases between. CDR3 sequence: CASRRSTVMNTEAFF. CDR3 DNA sequence: TGTGCCAGCAGGAGATCGACAGTTATGAACACTGAAGCTTTCTTT.

V and J are TRBV6-1 and TRBJ2-7; a possible D gene is TRBD1 (6 bases). Trimming removed 9 bases at V and 2 bases at J, with 11 bases between. Germline CDR1 and CDR2: MNHNS and SASEGT. This CDR3 region has 12 residues. The CDR3 region has the DNA TGTGCCAGTGGACAGTTCACCTACGAGCAGTACTTC. This encodes CASGQFTYEQYF.